One and the same sample provided the 2 T cell receptor beta chains below, sequenced in a study of T cells expressing NK-cell markers. TCRdb re-analyzed the 5' RACE reads; it lists each CDR3 protein once, without DNA. The specimen's table records some 340,000 distinct CDR3 sequences. The sequenced material came from blood T cells: a sorted CD56 or NKG2C T cell subset, CD4+ or CD8+ T cells, or bulk PBMC T cells (not recorded which). These receptors were taken from a man aged 18-69 years in good health.

The chain employs TRBV11-3 and TRBJ1-1; TCRdb's D call, TRBD1, is unchecked because there is no DNA. The CDR3 totals 14 residues. Germline assignment: CDR1 SGHNT and CDR2 YENEEA. CDR3 in amino acids: CASSSSGLGTEAFF.

The chain recombines TRBV7-6 with TRBJ2-2. The CDR3 is 13 residues long. Germline V gene data show CDR1 as SGHVS and CDR2 as FNYEAQ. Here the CDR3 reads CASSPSSLGELFF. Combining the CDR3 with reference TRBV7-6 and TRBJ2-2 gives the whole variable domain GAGVSQSPRYKVTKRGQDVALRCDPISGHVSLYWYRQALGQGPEFLTYFNYEAQQDKSGLPNDRFSAERPEGSISTLTIQRTEQRDSAMYRCASSPSSLGELFFGEGSRLTVL.